Following are 16 T cell receptor beta chains from one sample sequenced in a study of blood T cell repertoires in COVID-19. Data came from immunoSEQ multiplex PCR; TCRdb stores just in-frame clones and leaves some out. Here the sample spans some 320,000 clones, roughly 85% being singletons. The material sequenced was PBMCs or T cells enriched from blood (not recorded which). These receptors all come from a woman aged 25 to 39 who had been exposed to COVID-19.

The rearrangement uses TRBV27 and TRBJ2-1, with D unclear. Germline CDR1 MNHEY, CDR2 SMNVEV (reference sequence). V was pared by 3 bases and J by 8 bases, with 5 bases between. This CDR3 has 11 amino acids. The CDR3 region is CASSFRHEQFF. The DNA for the CDR3 is TGTGCCAGCAGTTTCAGGCATGAGCAGTTCTTC.

This clone was observed at least ten times. V usage is TRBV3-1 (or the pseudogene TRBV3-2) and J usage is TRBJ1-2, with a possible D match to TRBD1 (6 bases). The V end lost 1 base, the J end lost 6 bases, and 12 bases lay between the germline ends. This CDR3 comprises 14 residues. CDR1 is LGHDT, CDR2 YNNKEL, per germline (reference sequence). The CDR3 DNA reads TGTGCCAGCAGCCAAGCCGGGGGGCAGGATGGCTACACCTTC. It specifies CASSQAGGQDGYTF.

The CDR3 DNA is TGTGCCAGCAGCCCAGTTGGCAATGAGCAGTTCTTC. Protein: CASSPVGNEQFF. The V gene is TRBV7-2, the J gene TRBJ2-1; D unresolved. Trimming left V 5 bases short and J 6 bases short, with 8 bases between. CDR1 and CDR2 from the germline V gene are SGHTA and FQGNSA. The CDR3 covers 12 residues.

The chain recombines TRBV2 with TRBJ1-1, with TRBD1 identical over 10 bases. J lost 4 bases, V lost 2 bases, and 4 bases had no gene match. CDR1 and CDR2 from the germline V gene are SNHLY and FYNNEI. The CDR3 spans 15 residues. The CDR3 nucleotides are TGTGCCAGCAGTGAAAGGAGGACAGGGGGCACTGAAGCTTTCTTT. As protein: CASSERRTGGTEAFF.

The chain employs TRBV3-1 (or the pseudogene TRBV3-2) and TRBJ2-3; 9 nucleotides match TRBD2. The CDR3 totals 16 residues. Trimming took 4 bases from V and 5 from J; bases not matched to a gene: 10. CDR1 and CDR2 (germline): LGHDT, YNNKEL (reference sequence). This CDR3 reads CASSPRQRGAGDTQYF. DNA of the CDR3: TGTGCCAGCAGCCCCCGCCAGCGGGGGGCGGGAGATACGCAGTATTTT.

CDR3 region: CASTSDMGREKLFF. The CDR3, as DNA: TGCGCCAGCACTTCTGACATGGGCCGTGAAAAACTGTTTTTT. The V and J genes are TRBV5-1 and TRBJ1-4; D gene unclear. The length of the CDR3 is 14 residues. Trimming cost V 6 bases and J 7 bases, with 16 bases left between them. CDR1 is SGHRS, CDR2 YFSETQ, per germline.

Here the CDR3 reads CASSAGDRGGENTIYF. The DNA of the CDR3 is TGTGCCAGCAGCGCAGGGGACAGGGGCGGCGAAAACACCATATATTTT. The rearrangement links TRBV9 to TRBJ1-3; 10 nucleotides line up with TRBD1. The CDR3 contains 16 residues. V dropped 3 bases and J dropped 6; count of bases not matched to a gene: 9. Germline V gene data show CDR1 as SGDLS and CDR2 as YYNGEE.

The chain uses TRBV9 and TRBJ1-1, with 8 nucleotides matching TRBD1. V was clipped by 2 bases and J by 8 bases; unmatched bases: 11. This CDR3 has 15 residues. CDR1 is SGDLS and CDR2 is YYNGEE in the germline V gene. The CDR3, as DNA: TGTGCCAGCAGCGTCACAGGGACAGGAAAAACCGAAGCTTTCTTT. Its protein is CASSVTGTGKTEAFF.

The genes are TRBV5-1 and TRBJ2-3, with TRBD2 matching 7 bases. CDR3 length: 16 residues. J gave up 4 bases and V 4 bases, and 12 bases lay outside the gene matches. The germline gives CDR1 SGHRS, CDR2 YFSETQ. CDR3 coding DNA: TGCGCCAGCAGCCCGATCGGGGCGGGAGTGGCAGATACGCAGTATTTT. Its translation is CASSPIGAGVADTQYF.

The chain's CDR3 is CASSLSILSSYNEQFF. CDR3 coding DNA: TGTGCCAGCAGCCTCTCCATATTGAGCTCCTACAATGAGCAGTTCTTC. The rearrangement links TRBV7-3 to TRBJ2-1, with D uncertain. The ends were cut back, 5 bases at V and 0 bases at J, with 14 bases in the middle. CDR3 length: 16 amino acids. The germline gives CDR1 SGHTA, CDR2 FQGTGA.

The V gene is TRBV6-5, the J gene TRBJ1-6; tentatively, D is TRBD1 (6 bases). Germline assignment: CDR1 MNHEY and CDR2 SVGAGI. The CDR3 is 15 residues long. Trimming stripped 11 bases from V and 0 bases from J, with 14 bases between. Here the CDR3 reads CAVTGRSSYNSPLHF. In nucleotides, the CDR3 is TGTGCCGTAACAGGGCGAAGCTCCTATAATTCACCCCTCCACTTT.

This clone occurred a few times. The chain is built from TRBV12-3 or TRBV12-4 and TRBJ2-5; TRBD1 is a possible D gene (5 bases). The CDR3 runs to 11 residues. Trimming removed 4 bases at V and 5 bases at J, with 5 bases between. In nucleotides, the CDR3 is TGTGCCAGCAGTTACAGGGAGACCCAGTACTTC. Translation gives CASSYRETQYF.

The genes are TRBV4-1 and TRBJ2-7, with 12 bases that match TRBD2. J lost 3 bases, V lost 2 bases, and 2 bases had no gene match. The CDR3 spans 15 residues. Germline V lookup: CDR1 MGHRA, CDR2 YSYEKL. CDR3 amino acids: CASSQQTSGGYEQYF. The CDR3, as DNA: TGCGCCAGCAGCCAACAGACTAGCGGGGGCTACGAGCAGTACTTC.

This clone showed up just once. V is TRBV19 and J is TRBJ1-5, with D unresolved. The CDR3 length is 14 residues. CDR1 is LNHDA and CDR2 is SQIVND in the germline V gene (reference sequence). V was pared by 5 bases and J by 2 bases, with 10 bases between. Written as DNA, the CDR3 is TGTGCCAGTAGTTCGTACATCGGCAATCAGCCCCAGCATTTT. Amino acid sequence: CASSSYIGNQPQHF.

A note on this clone: The same CDR3 arises from other DNA sequences in this sample as well. This rearrangement joins TRBV7-9 to TRBJ1-4; D perhaps matches TRBD1 (6 bases). Germline CDR1 reads SEHNR; CDR2 reads FQNEAQ (reference sequence). The CDR3 has 12 amino acids. Trimming removed 5 bases at V and 8 bases at J, with 9 bases between. The CDR3 protein is CASSPQGEKLFF. CDR3 in DNA: TGTGCCAGCAGCCCCCAGGGGGAAAAACTGTTTTTT. Drawing the rest from reference TRBV7-9 and TRBJ1-4, the complete variable domain is DTGVSQNPRHKITKRGQNVTFRCDPISEHNRLYWYRQTLGQGPEFLTYFQNEAQLEKSRLLSDRFSAERPKGSFSTLEIQRTEQGDSAMYLCASSPQGEKLFFGSGTQLSVL.

V is TRBV12-5 and J is TRBJ2-7, with TRBD1 identical over 7 bases. The germline gives CDR1 LGHNT, CDR2 FRNRAP. V was clipped by 7 bases and J by 2 bases; unmatched bases: 8. This CDR3 is built from 14 residues. The CDR3 region has the DNA TGTGCTAGTGCTTCATCGGGACAGACCTACGAGCAGTACTTC. Its translation: CASASSGQTYEQYF.